This TCR beta chain was observed in a study of shared clonotypes between healthy human individuals (dated by TCRdb to between 2020 and 2021). Regarding the study in general: A couple of women and a few men aged 18 to 49 years were included in the cohort. For each donor, CD4 naive and CD4 memory were each given three plates, CD8 naive was given two plates, and CD8 memory was given one plate. Blood TCR repertoires of 5 or 6 healthy adults were deeply sequenced to estimate repertoire size and the extent of clonotype sharing between individuals. To increase sequencing depth and limit assay-specific biases, TCR repertoire library preparation and sequencing were carried out by different laboratories using diverse techniques. Leukapheresis yielded between about 0.85 and 9.5 billion PBMCs per donor. Paper-wide results and their limitations: When a few donors were compared, the shared fraction of clonotypes was roughly 4.8% for naive CD4, roughly 3.4% for naive CD8, roughly 2.3% for memory CD4, and approximately 0.4% for memory CD8. Sampling was restricted to blood, and TCR repertoires in tissues likely differ from the TCR repertoires found in blood. Pairwise subsampling indicated that sequencing depth was expected to affect the degree of clonotype sharing among donors. Naive subsets generally had larger estimated clonotype richness than memory subsets did. Clonotypes shared by all four sorted-subset donors showed higher generation probabilities than non-shared clonotypes. The small number of donors limited the genetic and exposure-history diversity represented. Rarefaction of sorted-subset datasets indicated incomplete sequencing despite the large sequencing depth.

TCR CDR3 regions were amplified from genomic DNA by multiplex PCR using the deep immunoSEQ assay. Extracted genomic DNA from each cell subset was spread evenly across all wells of several immunoSEQ 96-well plates, with each plate serving as a replicate. For sorted subsets, each replicate PCR was loaded with approximately 190 ng genomic DNA, equivalent to 25,000 to 35,000 T cell genomes. Purified libraries were quantified with a Qubit 3.0 fluorometer, sized on a Bioanalyzer 2100, and re-quantified with the KAPA Library Quantification kit. Every immunoSEQ 96-well plate was sequenced on a dedicated single-read 150-cycle Illumina NextSeq 550 flow cell. The authors processed their data as follows. Because the immunoSEQ output included only junctional sequences and no quality scores, the filtering could not be the same as the filtering used for full-length reads. Sequences were annotated with PyIR, a Python wrapper for IgBLAST v1.9, using IMGT germline references to assign V/J genes and CDR3. Reads were filtered out if the reads had weak V/J assignments (E-value above 1e-6), no CDR3, stop codons, out-of-frame junctions, or ambiguous translated residues. V3J clonotypes were defined as sequences sharing the same inferred V gene, J gene, and CDR3 amino acid sequence. To compute the percentage overlap between repertoires, the number of shared unique clonotypes was divided by the size of the smaller repertoire. Repertoire richness was assessed with RTK rarefaction, the Chao1 estimator, and Recon v2.1 estimates of unobserved clonotypes. OLGA was used to compute generation probabilities for all TCRbeta clonotypes that the gDNA method yielded from four donors. In TCRdb, the immuneACCESS table is reduced to in-frame sequences with V and J assigned. These tables do not hold every clone; where another copy was compared, an unresolved V gene accounts for under half, and the others remain unexplained. V and J calls and clone size are copied from that table; D and trimming were computed from the DNA. For this sample the table gives about 1 million clones, of which around 74% were detected only once. The top ten constitute approximately 1.5% of the sample.

This clone was seen many times. There is no known antigen for this receptor. Base qualities are not at hand, and no much larger clone is one base apart. The donors were healthy, HIV-negative adults with no recently reported acute infections or vaccinations. Every donor was a Caucasian adult living in Nashville, Tennessee, USA. Magnetic negative selection was used to enrich CD4+ T cells, after which naive cells were positively selected on CD45RA and the negative fraction became the memory subset. Blood was collected by leukapheresis, and PBMCs were isolated by Ficoll-Histopaque density gradient centrifugation and then cryopreserved in liquid nitrogen vapor phase. Analytical flow cytometry was used to check the purity and quantity of every magnetically sorted T cell population. Genomic DNA was isolated from each sorted fraction and quantified by UV absorbance on a Nanodrop 2000c. CDR1 and CDR2 are read off the germline V gene (reference sequence) as GTSNPN and SVGIG. V drops 0 bases and J drops 8 bases, leaving 20 bases in between. The CDR3 contains 16 residues, cysteine and phenylalanine counted. Just CDR3 DNA is preserved here, 48 bases in frame from base 1.

This sequence originates from a man between 18 and 35 years old in good health. The chain links TRBV30 with TRBJ1-3; a confident D gene designation cannot be given. Sequencing was carried out using memory CD4+ T cells sorted from blood. The intended sense of this specimen's cell subset or site label: CD45RA-negative fraction. The CDR3 region reads CAWSVLPGFGGDTIYF. The DNA sequence is given as TGTGCCTGGAGTGTACTCCCGGGTTTCGGCGGGGACACCATATATTTT.